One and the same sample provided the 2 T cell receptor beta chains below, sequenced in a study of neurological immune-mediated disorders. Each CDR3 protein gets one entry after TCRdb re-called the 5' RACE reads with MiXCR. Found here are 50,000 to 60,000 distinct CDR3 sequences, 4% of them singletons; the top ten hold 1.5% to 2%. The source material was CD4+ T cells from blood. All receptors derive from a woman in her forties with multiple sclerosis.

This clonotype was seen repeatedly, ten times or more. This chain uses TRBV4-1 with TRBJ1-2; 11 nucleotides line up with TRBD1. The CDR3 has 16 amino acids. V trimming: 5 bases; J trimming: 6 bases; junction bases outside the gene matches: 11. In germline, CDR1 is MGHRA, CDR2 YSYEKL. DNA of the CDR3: TGCGCCAGCAGCACTTTCTCTCCGGGACAGGGGGATGGCTACACCTTC. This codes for CASSTFSPGQGDGYTF.

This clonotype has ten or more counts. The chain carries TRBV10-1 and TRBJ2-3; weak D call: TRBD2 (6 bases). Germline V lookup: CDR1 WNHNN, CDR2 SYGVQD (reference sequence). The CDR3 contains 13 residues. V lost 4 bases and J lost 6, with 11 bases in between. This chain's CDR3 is CASSGAGKDTQYF. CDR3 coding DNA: TGCGCCAGCAGTGGGGCGGGGAAGGATACGCAGTATTTT.